The clone carrying this T cell receptor beta chain has just one count. Using immunoSEQ multiplex PCR, the repertoire was profiled, and TCRdb retains in-frame clones only, with some absent. The profile covers under 250,000 clones, with 83% appearing a single time and 3.6% taken by the ten largest. Looked up from germline, CDR1 is MNHEY and CDR2 is SMNVEV (reference sequence). The V gene end was trimmed by 6 bases and the J gene end by 5 bases; junction bases not matched to a gene: 16. The CDR3 consists of 17 residues. During the 2 weeks before they entered the study, exposed participants had met someone with a PCR-confirmed or clinician-diagnosed COVID-19 case. This entry is derived from a study of blood T cell repertoires in COVID-19. Study overall: Sources were T cells, B-cell-depleted T cells, or PBMCs; the material itself was cDNA or gDNA.

The TCR originated in a woman in her thirties or forties who had been exposed to COVID-19. This chain links TRBV27 with TRBJ1-2; 9 bases are a match to TRBD1. The sequenced sample was PBMCs or T cells enriched from blood (not recorded which). The CDR3 DNA follows: TGTGCCAGCAGCTGGCGGGGACAGGGTAACATCCATTATGGCTACACCTTC. Its protein product is CASSWRGQGNIHYGYTF.